This entry features one T cell receptor (beta chain) sequence. Germline CDR1 is MNHEY and CDR2 is SMNVEV (reference sequence). This CDR3 region has 15 residues. V lost 4 bases and J lost 0, with 12 bases in between. Source study methods: Using reference gene primer amplification, nucleated cell counts were estimated. The data were produced by immunoSEQ multiplex PCR, yet TCRdb's version contains in-frame clones alone and is incomplete. That table gives V, J and clone size, and the DNA gave D and trimming. Of 300,000 to 350,000 clones listed, approximately 90% are singletons. The Seattle site enrolled patients during active infection and followed them longitudinally. The data originate from a study of blood T cell repertoires in COVID-19. Turning to the study itself: Italy, Spain and the United States were the sources of the convalescent and acute COVID-19 samples. In each case, the material was cDNA or gDNA derived from T cells, B-cell-depleted T cells, or PBMCs.

The receptor was derived from a man aged 30-40 years with COVID-19, enrolled during active disease. Specimen: peripheral blood. V gene TRBV27 combines with J gene TRBJ1-1, with TRBD1 as a possible D gene (6 bases). The CDR3, as DNA: TGTGCCAGCAGTTCGACAGGAGTGATGAACACTGAAGCTTTCTTT. Its translation is CASSSTGVMNTEAFF.